A selection of T cell receptor beta chains follows, all from one sample in a study of blood T cell repertoires in COVID-19. Data came from immunoSEQ multiplex PCR; TCRdb stores just in-frame clones and leaves some out. The sample consists of approximately 230,000 clones, 75% to 90% of them appearing once. The material sequenced was peripheral blood. The receptor source for this set is a man aged 25 to 40 who had recovered from COVID-19. Both conserved end residues are trimmed from each CDR3. Fields, in order: V gene, J gene, CDR3 protein.

v_gene: TRBV5-4
j_gene: TRBJ2-2
CDR3aa: ASSLAEAGRTGELF

v_gene: TRBV6-1
j_gene: TRBJ1-1
CDR3aa: ASSEYRQLNTEAF

v_gene: TRBV30
j_gene: TRBJ1-2
CDR3aa: ACTPTGSGYT

v_gene: TRBV6-1
j_gene: TRBJ1-1
CDR3aa: ASSELGQGAVAF

v_gene: TRBV9
j_gene: TRBJ2-1
CDR3aa: ASSVGGLAGVAEQF

v_gene: TRBV6-5
j_gene: TRBJ1-2
CDR3aa: ASSYRSQGGGYT

v_gene: TRBV25-1
j_gene: TRBJ1-5
CDR3aa: ASSDGGRGRNQPQH

v_gene: TRBV6-5
j_gene: TRBJ2-3
CDR3aa: ASSYSRGVSTDTQY

v_gene: TRBV7-8
j_gene: TRBJ1-4
CDR3aa: ASSKIGDSLEKLF

v_gene: TRBV11-3
j_gene: TRBJ1-1
CDR3aa: ASSLGTVSLTEAF

v_gene: TRBV24-1
j_gene: TRBJ1-6
CDR3aa: ATSVRGQGGNSPLH

v_gene: TRBV25-1
j_gene: TRBJ1-4
CDR3aa: ASSGYRGTRTNEKLF

v_gene: TRBV5-4
j_gene: TRBJ1-4
CDR3aa: ASSSADREVF

v_gene: TRBV28
j_gene: TRBJ1-2
CDR3aa: ASSGLTGGHYGYT

v_gene: TRBV18
j_gene: TRBJ2-3
CDR3aa: ASSPLLAGGLTDTQY

v_gene: TRBV5-1
j_gene: TRBJ1-1
CDR3aa: ASSSSGNTEAF

v_gene: TRBV2
j_gene: TRBJ2-5
CDR3aa: ASSEEAGASETQY

v_gene: TRBV27
j_gene: TRBJ1-2
CDR3aa: ASSPHGGSSGYT

v_gene: TRBV6-2/TRBV6-3
j_gene: TRBJ2-5
CDR3aa: ASSRGLAGGQETQY

v_gene: TRBV25-1
j_gene: TRBJ2-7
CDR3aa: ASKTPGSHEQY

v_gene: TRBV7-2
j_gene: TRBJ1-6
CDR3aa: ASSLDRSYNSPLH

v_gene: TRBV5-1
j_gene: TRBJ2-3
CDR3aa: ASSALLAATDTQY

v_gene: TRBV19
j_gene: TRBJ2-1
CDR3aa: ASSPKTDYNEQF

v_gene: TRBV7-2
j_gene: TRBJ1-2
CDR3aa: ASSPEGVGYT

v_gene: TRBV6-2/TRBV6-3
j_gene: TRBJ1-5
CDR3aa: ASSYRTIQPQH

v_gene: TRBV19
j_gene: TRBJ2-3
CDR3aa: ASRIGQTDTQY

v_gene: TRBV30
j_gene: TRBJ2-7
CDR3aa: AWSSDREVYNGQY

v_gene: TRBV19
j_gene: TRBJ1-1
CDR3aa: ASSGFTEAF

v_gene: TRBV7-2
j_gene: TRBJ1-2
CDR3aa: ASSFPSPEGYT

v_gene: TRBV5-1
j_gene: TRBJ2-7
CDR3aa: ASSFRAGGLNIYEQY

v_gene: TRBV12-3/TRBV12-4
j_gene: TRBJ1-1
CDR3aa: ASTWGGTEAF

v_gene: TRBV27
j_gene: TRBJ1-6
CDR3aa: ASSFRVGGSPLH

v_gene: TRBV5-1
j_gene: TRBJ1-1
CDR3aa: ASSLGAVNTEAF

v_gene: TRBV18
j_gene: TRBJ1-5
CDR3aa: ASSKGAPRQPQH

v_gene: TRBV5-6
j_gene: TRBJ1-3
CDR3aa: ASSFITGNTIY

v_gene: TRBV9
j_gene: TRBJ2-2
CDR3aa: ASSVSANTGELF

v_gene: TRBV10-3
j_gene: TRBJ2-3
CDR3aa: AISDWAGRSSDTQY

v_gene: TRBV5-5
j_gene: TRBJ1-2
CDR3aa: ASSMNAPYT